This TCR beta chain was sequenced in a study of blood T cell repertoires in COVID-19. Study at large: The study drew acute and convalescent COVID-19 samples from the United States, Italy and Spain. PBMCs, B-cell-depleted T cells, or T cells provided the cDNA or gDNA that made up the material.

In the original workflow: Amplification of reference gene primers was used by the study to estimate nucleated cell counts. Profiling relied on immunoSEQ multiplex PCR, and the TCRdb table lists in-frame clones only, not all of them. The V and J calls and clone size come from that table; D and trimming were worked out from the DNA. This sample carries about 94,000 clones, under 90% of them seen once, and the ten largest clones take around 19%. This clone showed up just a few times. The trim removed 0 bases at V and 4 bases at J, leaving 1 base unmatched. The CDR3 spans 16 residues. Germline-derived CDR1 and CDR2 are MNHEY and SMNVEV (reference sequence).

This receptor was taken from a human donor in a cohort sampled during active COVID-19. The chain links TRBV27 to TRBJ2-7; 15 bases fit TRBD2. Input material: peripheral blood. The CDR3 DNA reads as TGTGCCAGCAGTTTATCGGGACTAGCGGGAGGATACGAGCAGTACTTC. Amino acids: CASSLSGLAGGYEQYF.